This T cell receptor beta chain was sequenced for a study of blood T cells in healthy people across ages. On the study more broadly: Template switching caught about one barcoded beta molecule for each two T cells. Study outcomes and limitations: Both higher diversity and more naive CD4+ cells marked long-lived donors when set against aged donors.

Combining a sample-barcoded 5' primer with a J-beta primer mix, a second PCR ran for roughly 6 to 11 cycles. Per sample, CDR3-containing paired-end reads numbered at least 2.5 million. TCRdb called the 5' RACE reads again in MiXCR, with one record for every CDR3 protein. The data show around 800,000 distinct CDR3 sequences, with roughly 44% seen just once and about 19% held by the top ten. This clonotype has just a few counts. As yet, its antigen is unknown. Aged about 6 to 95, donors were systemically healthy Caucasians from Russia. Trimming left V 2 bases short and J 5 bases short, with 8 bases between. The length of the CDR3 is 13 residues. CDR1 and CDR2 (germline): SGHTA, FQGNSA.

The TCR comes from a man in his sixties in good health. This rearrangement joins TRBV7-2 to TRBJ2-3; D not certain. Input material: blood. The CDR3: CASSLSPLDTQYF. CDR3 bases: TGTGCCAGCAGCTTATCCCCCCTAGATACGCAGTATTTT. Using reference TRBV7-2 and TRBJ2-3 for the parts outside the CDR3, the full variable domain is GAGVSQSPSNKVTEKGKDVELRCDPISGHTALYWYRQSLGQGLEFLIYFQGNSAPDKSGLPSDRFSAERTGGSVSTLTIQRTQQEDSAVYLCASSLSPLDTQYFGPGTRLTVL.